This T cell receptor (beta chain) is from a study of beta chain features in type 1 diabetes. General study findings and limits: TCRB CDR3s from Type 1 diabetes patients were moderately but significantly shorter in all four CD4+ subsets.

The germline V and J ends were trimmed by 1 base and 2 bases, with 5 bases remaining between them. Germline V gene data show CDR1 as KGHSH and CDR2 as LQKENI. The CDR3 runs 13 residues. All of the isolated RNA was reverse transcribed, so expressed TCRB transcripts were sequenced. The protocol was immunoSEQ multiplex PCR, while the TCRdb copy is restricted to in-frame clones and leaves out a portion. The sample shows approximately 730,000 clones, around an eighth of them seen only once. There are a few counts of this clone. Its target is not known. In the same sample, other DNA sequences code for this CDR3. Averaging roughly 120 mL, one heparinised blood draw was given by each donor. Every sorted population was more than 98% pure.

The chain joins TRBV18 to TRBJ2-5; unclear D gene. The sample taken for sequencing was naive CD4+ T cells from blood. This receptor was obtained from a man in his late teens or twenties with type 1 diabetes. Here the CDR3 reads CASSPQEQETQYF. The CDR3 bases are TGTGCCAGCTCACCACAAGAACAAGAGACCCAGTACTTC.